These 12 T cell receptor beta chains share one sample of origin, sequenced in a study of regulatory T cells in long-lasting Graves disease. Time point indicated: persistent/refractory GD, antithyroid drugs over 5 years with positive TRAb. RNA extracted from PBMCs served as the sequencing template. Building the TCR beta libraries relied on iRepertoire HTBI primers, and CDR3 regions underwent Arm-PCR. TCRdb processed the multiplex PCR reads anew with MiXCR; each CDR3 protein has one entry. Counted here are roughly 490,000 distinct CDR3 sequences, about 20% occurring once; the ten biggest clones make up under 15%. This sample comprised peripheral blood mononuclear cells (PBMCs), obtained when the disease was refractory, from a patient treated with antithyroid drugs. The receptors were gathered from a female donor with Graves disease.

This clonotype showed up just a few times. The chain employs TRBV20-1 and TRBJ1-5, with D possibly TRBD1 on 6 matching bases. Trimming removed 5 bases from V and 4 bases from J, with 9 bases in between. CDR1 is DFQATT and CDR2 is SNEGSKA in the germline V gene (reference sequence). This CDR3 has 12 amino acids. CDR3 residues: CSAGGGNQPQHF. Here the CDR3 DNA reads TGCAGTGCTGGAGGGGGGAATCAGCCCCAGCATTTT.

Only one count was recorded for this clonotype. The gene calls are TRBV2 and TRBJ2-3; tentative D call: TRBD1 (7 bases). The CDR3 sequence is 14 residues long. The V end was cut by 8 bases, the J end by 4 bases, with 16 bases between. CDR1 is SNHLY, CDR2 FYNNEI, per germline. The CDR3 DNA is TGTGCCAGCGGACTACAGGGGACGTCAGATACGCAGTATTTT. This sequence encodes CASGLQGTSDTQYF.

In this sample, this clonotype turned up a few times. V gene TRBV19 combines with J gene TRBJ1-5; TRBD1 aligns across 9 bases. Germline assignment: CDR1 LNHDA and CDR2 SQIVND (reference sequence). The V segment lost 3 bases and the J segment 2 bases; nucleotides outside the gene matches: 8. This CDR3 is 17 amino acids long. The CDR3 reads CASSMYRGQSGNQPQHF. The CDR3 DNA follows: TGTGCCAGTAGTATGTACAGGGGGCAAAGTGGCAATCAGCCCCAGCATTTT.

This clonotype was seen at least ten times. The chain has TRBV6-5 and TRBJ1-5; D gene uncertain. CDR3 length: 17 amino acids. Germline CDR1 reads MNHEY; CDR2 reads SVGAGI. V lost 2 bases and J lost 0, with 14 bases in between. The CDR3 DNA is TGTGCCAGCAGTTACGGCCAGGACTCTTATAGCAATCAGCCCCAGCATTTT. It encodes CASSYGQDSYSNQPQHF.

For this clonotype: This CDR3 is missing its conserved last phenylalanine or tryptophan, likely due to a read error. The chain is built from TRBV2 and TRBJ1-5; D is ambiguous. The germline V and J ends were trimmed by 7 bases and 0 bases, with 10 bases remaining between them. CDR3 length: 14 residues. Germline V lookup: CDR1 SNHLY, CDR2 FYNNEI. CDR3 nucleotides: TGTGCCAGCAACTTTGGGCGTAGCAATCAGCCCCAGCATCTT. It yields the protein CASNFGRSNQPQHL.

This clonotype was observed at least ten times. The V and J genes are TRBV7-2 and TRBJ2-7; D is unclear. Trimming left V 1 base short and J 0 bases short, with 10 bases between. The CDR3 runs 15 residues. The germline CDR1 and CDR2 sequences are SGHTA and FQGNSA. CDR3 loop: CASSLGSLSSYEQYF. The CDR3 nucleotides are TGTGCCAGCAGCTTAGGCAGCTTGAGCTCCTACGAGCAGTACTTC. The full variable domain, rest sourced from reference TRBV7-2 and TRBJ2-7, is GAGVSQSPSNKVTEKGKDVELRCDPISGHTALYWYRQSLGQGLEFLIYFQGNSAPDKSGLPSDRFSAERTGGSVSTLTIQRTQQEDSAVYLCASSLGSLSSYEQYFGPGTRLTVT.

In this sample, this clonotype turned up a few times. The chain couples TRBV6-5 to TRBJ1-1; D is undetermined. In germline, CDR1 is MNHEY, CDR2 SVGAGI. Trimming removed 0 bases from V and 3 bases from J, with 8 bases in between. This CDR3 comprises 14 residues. CDR3 sequence reads: CASSYSPSDTEAFF. The CDR3 coding sequence is TGTGCCAGCAGTTACTCTCCCTCTGACACTGAAGCTTTCTTT.

This clonotype was seen ten or more times. The J gene is TRBJ2-2, the V gene TRBV5-5; either TRBD1 or TRBD2 may supply D (6 bases each). Germline CDR1 and CDR2: SGHKS and YYEKEE (reference sequence). The CDR3 contains 16 residues. Trimming removed 0 bases at V and 5 bases at J, with 14 bases between. CDR3 nucleotides: TGTGCCAGCAGCTTGGCCGGGGGCGCGGGAACCGGGGAGCTGTTTTTT. The encoded protein is CASSLAGGAGTGELFF. The full variable domain, in which reference TRBV5-5 and TRBJ2-2 provide the parts outside the CDR3, is DAGVTQSPTHLIKTRGQQVTLRCSPISGHKSVSWYQQVLGQGPQFIFQYYEKEERGRGNFPDRFSARQFPNYSSELNVNALLLGDSALYLCASSLAGGAGTGELFFGEGSRLTVL.

This clonotype occurred many times. The V gene is TRBV28, the J gene TRBJ1-4; 7 bases map to TRBD1. Germline assignment: CDR1 MDHEN and CDR2 SYDVKM. J gave up 6 bases and V 3 bases, and 13 bases lay outside the gene matches. CDR3 length equals 17 residues. CDR3 loop: CASSFAYRQGSDEKLFF. The CDR3, as DNA: TGTGCCAGCAGTTTCGCCTACCGACAGGGATCAGATGAAAAACTGTTTTTT.

V usage is TRBV24-1 and J usage is TRBJ1-5, with D unresolved. This CDR3 is 13 amino acids long. Trimming stripped 8 bases from V and 4 bases from J, with 11 bases between. From germline, CDR1 is KGHDR and CDR2 SFDVKD. The CDR3 region has the DNA TGTGCCACCAACTCCCCAGGAAATCAGCCCCAGCATTTT. It codes for CATNSPGNQPQHF.

This sequence joins TRBV5-4 and TRBJ2-7, with 7 bases identical to TRBD2. This CDR3 spans 13 amino acids. Per germline, CDR1 SGHNT and CDR2 YYREEE (reference sequence). Trimming cost V 0 bases and J 6 bases; bases outside gene matches: 3. This CDR3 reads CASSLGGEGEQYF. As DNA, the CDR3 is TGTGCCAGCAGCTTGGGAGGGGAGGGCGAGCAGTACTTC.

This clonotype was seen at least ten times. The chain is built from TRBV27 and TRBJ1-1; 7 bases agree with TRBD1. The CDR3 consists of 14 residues. V trimming: 5 bases; J trimming: 3 bases; junction bases outside the gene matches: 6. Germline V lookup: CDR1 MNHEY, CDR2 SMNVEV (reference sequence). This CDR3 reads CASSRQGGDTEAFF. CDR3 DNA: TGTGCCAGCAGTCGCCAGGGGGGAGACACTGAAGCTTTCTTT.